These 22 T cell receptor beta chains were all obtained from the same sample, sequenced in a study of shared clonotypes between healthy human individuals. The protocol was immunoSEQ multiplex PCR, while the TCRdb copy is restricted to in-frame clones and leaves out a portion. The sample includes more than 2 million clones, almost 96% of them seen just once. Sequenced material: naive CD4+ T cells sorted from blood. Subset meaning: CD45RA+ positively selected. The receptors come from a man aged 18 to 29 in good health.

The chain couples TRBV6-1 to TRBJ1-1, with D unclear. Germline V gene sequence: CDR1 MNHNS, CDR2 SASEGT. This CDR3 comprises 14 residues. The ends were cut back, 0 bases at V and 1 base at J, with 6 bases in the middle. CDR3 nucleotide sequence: TGTGCCAGCAGTGAAGCGTCGGGGAACACTGAAGCTTTCTTT. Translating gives CASSEASGNTEAFF.

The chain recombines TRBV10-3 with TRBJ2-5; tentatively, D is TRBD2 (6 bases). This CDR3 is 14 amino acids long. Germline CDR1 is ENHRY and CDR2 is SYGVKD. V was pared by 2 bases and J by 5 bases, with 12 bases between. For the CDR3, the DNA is TGTGCCATCAGTGAGCAAACTAGCTTGGAGACCCAGTACTTC. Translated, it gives CAISEQTSLETQYF.

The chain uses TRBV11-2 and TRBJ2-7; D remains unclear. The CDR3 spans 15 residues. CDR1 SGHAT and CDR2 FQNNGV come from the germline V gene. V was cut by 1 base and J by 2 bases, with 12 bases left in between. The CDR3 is CASSLAGMATYEQYF. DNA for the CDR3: TGTGCCAGCAGCTTAGCTGGGATGGCAACCTACGAGCAGTACTTC.

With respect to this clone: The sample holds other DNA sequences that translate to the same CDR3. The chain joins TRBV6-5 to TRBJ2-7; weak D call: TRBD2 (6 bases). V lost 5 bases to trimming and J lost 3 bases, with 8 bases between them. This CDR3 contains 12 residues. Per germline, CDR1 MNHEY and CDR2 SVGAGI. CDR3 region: CASSRGDYEQYF. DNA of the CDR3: TGTGCCAGCAGTCGCGGGGACTACGAGCAGTACTTC.

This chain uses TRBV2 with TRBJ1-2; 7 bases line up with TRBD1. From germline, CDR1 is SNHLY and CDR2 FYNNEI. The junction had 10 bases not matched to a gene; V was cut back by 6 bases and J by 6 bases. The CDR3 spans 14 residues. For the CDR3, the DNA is TGTGCCAGCAGGCCACCCGACAGGGAGAATGGCTACACCTTC. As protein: CASRPPDRENGYTF.

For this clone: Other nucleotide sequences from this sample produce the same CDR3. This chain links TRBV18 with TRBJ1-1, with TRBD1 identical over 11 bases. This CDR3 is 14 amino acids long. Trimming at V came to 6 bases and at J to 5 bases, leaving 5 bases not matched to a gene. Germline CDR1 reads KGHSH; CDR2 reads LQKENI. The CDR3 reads CASSQGQGGTEAFF. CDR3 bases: TGTGCCAGCTCCCAGGGACAGGGGGGGACTGAAGCTTTCTTT. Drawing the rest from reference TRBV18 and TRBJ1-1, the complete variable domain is NAGVMQNPRHLVRRRGQEARLRCSPMKGHSHVYWYRQLPEEGLKFMVYLQKENIIDESGMPKERFSAEFPKEGPSILRIQQVVRGDSAAYFCASSQGQGGTEAFFGQGTRLTVV.

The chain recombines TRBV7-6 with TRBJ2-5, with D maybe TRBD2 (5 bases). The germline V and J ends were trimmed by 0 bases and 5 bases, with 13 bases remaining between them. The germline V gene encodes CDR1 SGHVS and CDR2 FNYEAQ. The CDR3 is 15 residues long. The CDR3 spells CASSLAPSSRETQYF. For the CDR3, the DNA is TGTGCCAGCAGCTTAGCGCCTAGCTCCCGGGAGACCCAGTACTTC.

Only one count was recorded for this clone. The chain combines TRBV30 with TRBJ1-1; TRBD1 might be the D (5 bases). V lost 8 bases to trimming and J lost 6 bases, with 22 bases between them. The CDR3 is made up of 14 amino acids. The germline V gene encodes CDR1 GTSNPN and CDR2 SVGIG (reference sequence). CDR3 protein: CAGRQGVSSAEAFF. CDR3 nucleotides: TGTGCCGGCCGGCAGGGTGTATCTAGCGCTGAAGCTTTCTTT.

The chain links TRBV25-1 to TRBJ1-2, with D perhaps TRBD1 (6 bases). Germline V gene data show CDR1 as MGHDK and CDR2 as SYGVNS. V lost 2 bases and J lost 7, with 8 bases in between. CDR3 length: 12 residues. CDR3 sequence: CASSEGGLGYTF. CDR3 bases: TGTGCCAGCAGTGAAGGGGGGCTTGGCTACACCTTC.

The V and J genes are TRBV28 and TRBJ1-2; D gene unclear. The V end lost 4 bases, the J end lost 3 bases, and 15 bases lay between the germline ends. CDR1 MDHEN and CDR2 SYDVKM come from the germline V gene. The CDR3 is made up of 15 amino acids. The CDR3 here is CASSSWTYGDYGYTF. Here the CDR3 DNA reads TGTGCCAGCAGTTCGTGGACGTATGGAGACTATGGCTACACCTTC.

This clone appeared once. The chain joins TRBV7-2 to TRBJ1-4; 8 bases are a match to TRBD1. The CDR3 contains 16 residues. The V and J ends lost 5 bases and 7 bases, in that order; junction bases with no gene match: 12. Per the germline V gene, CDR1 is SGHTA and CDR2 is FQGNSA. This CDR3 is CASSARGRDRGEKLFF. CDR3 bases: TGTGCCAGCAGCGCCCGAGGTCGAGACAGGGGTGAAAAACTGTTTTTT.

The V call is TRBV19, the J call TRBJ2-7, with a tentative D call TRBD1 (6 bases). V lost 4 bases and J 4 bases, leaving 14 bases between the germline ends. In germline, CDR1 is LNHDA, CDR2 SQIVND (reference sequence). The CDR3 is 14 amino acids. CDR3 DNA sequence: TGTGCCAGTAGTACTACCGCAGGGGCGTACGAGCAGTACTTC. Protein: CASSTTAGAYEQYF.

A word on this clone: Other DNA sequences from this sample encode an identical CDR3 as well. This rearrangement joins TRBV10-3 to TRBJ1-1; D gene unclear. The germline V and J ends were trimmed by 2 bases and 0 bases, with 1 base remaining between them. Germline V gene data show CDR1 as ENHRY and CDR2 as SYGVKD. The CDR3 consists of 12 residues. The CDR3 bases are TGTGCCATCAGTGAGATGAACACTGAAGCTTTCTTT. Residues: CAISEMNTEAFF.

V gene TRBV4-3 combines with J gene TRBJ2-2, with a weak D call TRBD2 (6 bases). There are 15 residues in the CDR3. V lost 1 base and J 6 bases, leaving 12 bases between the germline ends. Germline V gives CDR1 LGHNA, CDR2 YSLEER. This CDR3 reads CASSQGSGVAGELFF. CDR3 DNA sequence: TGCGCCAGCAGCCAAGGATCGGGGGTCGCCGGGGAGCTGTTTTTT.

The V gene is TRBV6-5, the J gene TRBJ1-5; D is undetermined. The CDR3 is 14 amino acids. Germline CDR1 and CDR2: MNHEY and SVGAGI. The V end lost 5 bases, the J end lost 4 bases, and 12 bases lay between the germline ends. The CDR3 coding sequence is TGTGCCAGCAGTGTGTCGCAGGCGAATCAGCCCCAGCATTTT. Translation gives CASSVSQANQPQHF.

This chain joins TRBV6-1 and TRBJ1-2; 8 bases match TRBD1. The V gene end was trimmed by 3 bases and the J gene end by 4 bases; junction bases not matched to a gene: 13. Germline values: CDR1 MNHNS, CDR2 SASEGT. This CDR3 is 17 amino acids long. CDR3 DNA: TGTGCCAGCAGTGACCTCGGACAGGGAAAGGGAGCCTATGGCTACACCTTC. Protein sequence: CASSDLGQGKGAYGYTF.

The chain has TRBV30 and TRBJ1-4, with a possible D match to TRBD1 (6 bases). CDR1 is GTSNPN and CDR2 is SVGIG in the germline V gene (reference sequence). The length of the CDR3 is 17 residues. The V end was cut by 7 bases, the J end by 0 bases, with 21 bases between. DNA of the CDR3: TGTGCCTTCCAGAGGGACACCGAGGTTGCAACTAATGAAAAACTGTTTTTT. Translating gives CAFQRDTEVATNEKLFF.

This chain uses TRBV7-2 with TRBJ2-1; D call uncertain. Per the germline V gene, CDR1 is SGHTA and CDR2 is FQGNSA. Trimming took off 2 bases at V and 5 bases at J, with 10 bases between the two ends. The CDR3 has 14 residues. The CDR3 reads CASSLSQLHNEQFF. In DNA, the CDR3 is TGTGCCAGCAGCTTATCCCAGCTTCACAATGAGCAGTTCTTC.

The DNA for the CDR3 is TGTGCCAGTAGTATAATCCGTACCAATTCTGGGGCCAACGTCCTGACTTTC. This translates into CASSIIRTNSGANVLTF. The chain carries TRBV19 and TRBJ2-6; D is ambiguous. V was shortened by 2 bases and J by 1 base, with 12 bases between the two germline ends. The CDR3 covers 17 residues. Germline V CDR1 and CDR2: LNHDA, SQIVND (reference sequence).

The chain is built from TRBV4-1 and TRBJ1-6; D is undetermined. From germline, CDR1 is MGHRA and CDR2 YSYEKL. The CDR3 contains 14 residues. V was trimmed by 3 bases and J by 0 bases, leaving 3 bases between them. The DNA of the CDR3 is TGCGCCAGCAGCCAGGCCTCCTATAATTCACCCCTCCACTTT. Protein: CASSQASYNSPLHF.

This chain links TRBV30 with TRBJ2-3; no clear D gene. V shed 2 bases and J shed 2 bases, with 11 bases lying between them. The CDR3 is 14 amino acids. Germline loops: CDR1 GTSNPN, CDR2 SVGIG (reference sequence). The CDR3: CAWSLRSHTDTQYF. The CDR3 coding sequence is TGTGCCTGGAGTTTAAGGAGCCACACAGATACGCAGTATTTT.

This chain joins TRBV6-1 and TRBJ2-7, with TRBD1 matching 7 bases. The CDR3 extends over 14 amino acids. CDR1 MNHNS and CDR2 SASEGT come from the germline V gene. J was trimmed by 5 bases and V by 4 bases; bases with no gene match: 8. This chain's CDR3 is CASSARQGFHEQYF. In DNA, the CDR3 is TGTGCCAGCAGTGCCAGACAGGGATTCCACGAGCAGTACTTC.